The 28 T cell receptor beta chains below all came from one sample that was sequenced in a study of beta chain features in type 1 diabetes. Their specific antigens are unknown. Sequenced material consisted of expressed TCRB transcripts (all of the isolated RNA was reverse transcribed). Profiling relied on immunoSEQ multiplex PCR, and the TCRdb table lists in-frame clones only, not all of them. The table lists a few hundred thousand clones, 10% to 15% of them singletons. Findings and limits, study-wide: Researchers report that Type 1 diabetes patients had moderately but significantly shorter TCRB CDR3s across all four CD4+ subsets.

Sequenced input: naive CD4+ T cells from blood. The receptors stem from a woman in her late teens or twenties with type 1 diabetes.

The V call is TRBV7-2, the J call TRBJ1-1; 8 bases map to TRBD1. Trimming took 4 bases from V and 5 from J; bases not matched to a gene: 6. Germline loops: CDR1 SGHTA, CDR2 FQGNSA. The CDR3 has 14 amino acids. The CDR3 region has the DNA TGTGCCAGCAGCTCGACAGGGGCTCGGACTGAAGCTTTCTTT. Translating gives CASSSTGARTEAFF.

This clone occurred a few times. This sequence joins TRBV19 and TRBJ2-1; 8 bases are shared with TRBD2. V shed 5 bases and J 3 bases; nucleotides not matched to a gene: 3. This CDR3 has 14 amino acids. Germline V gives CDR1 LNHDA, CDR2 SQIVND (reference sequence). This chain's CDR3 is CASSQRGIYNEQFF. The CDR3 DNA reads as TGTGCCAGTAGTCAGCGGGGGATCTACAATGAGCAGTTCTTC.

The chain recombines TRBV14 with TRBJ2-2, with a tentative D call TRBD1 (6 bases). Trimming shortened V by 0 bases and J by 6 bases, and 14 bases separated the two germline ends. This CDR3 is 16 amino acids long. Germline CDR1 is SGHDN and CDR2 is FVKESK. The CDR3 loop is CASSQDIQGGSGELFF. The CDR3 bases are TGTGCCAGCAGCCAAGATATACAGGGTGGATCCGGGGAGCTGTTTTTT.

The chain has TRBV6-5 and TRBJ2-7, with a weak D call TRBD1 (6 bases). V lost 4 bases to trimming and J lost 6 bases, with 10 bases between them. Germline V gene sequence: CDR1 MNHEY, CDR2 SVGAGI. This CDR3 has 12 amino acids. CDR3 bases: TGTGCCAGCAGTTCTACAGGGACCGAGCAGTACTTC. It is translated as CASSSTGTEQYF.

This clone came up a few times. The rearrangement uses TRBV7-9 and TRBJ1-5, with 11 bases identical to TRBD1. This CDR3 contains 14 residues. Germline CDR1 and CDR2: SEHNR and FQNEAQ (reference sequence). J was trimmed by 6 bases and V by 5 bases; bases with no gene match: 3. The CDR3 region has the DNA TGTGCCAGCAGCGACGGACAGGGGGCTCAGCCCCAGCATTTT. It codes for CASSDGQGAQPQHF.

There are a few counts of this clone. The chain carries TRBV11-2 and TRBJ2-3; TRBD2 aligns across 8 bases. The CDR3 has 14 residues. The V gene end was trimmed by 5 bases and the J gene end by 8 bases; junction bases not matched to a gene: 9. From germline, CDR1 is SGHAT and CDR2 FQNNGV. The CDR3 here is CASSPRTSWGTQYF. In DNA form, the CDR3 reads TGTGCCAGCAGCCCCAGGACTAGCTGGGGTACGCAGTATTTT.

The chain carries TRBV15 and TRBJ1-2, with 9 bases identical to TRBD1. Germline assignment: CDR1 LNHNV and CDR2 YYDKDF (reference sequence). The CDR3 length is 13 residues. The V gene end was trimmed by 8 bases and the J gene end by 0 bases; junction bases not matched to a gene: 1. The CDR3 DNA reads as TGTGCCACCTGGGACAGGGCTAACTATGGCTACACCTTC. Translated: CATWDRANYGYTF.

The CDR3 DNA sequence: TGCGCCAGCAGCCCCCTTGTTCCGCTAGCGGGAGAGACCCAGTACTTC. Its protein product is CASSPLVPLAGETQYF. This rearrangement joins TRBV4-1 to TRBJ2-5, with TRBD2 matching over 8 bases. CDR3 length equals 16 residues. Trimming cost V 4 bases and J 4 bases; bases outside gene matches: 11. Germline values: CDR1 MGHRA, CDR2 YSYEKL.

The chain links TRBV6-6 to TRBJ2-1, with D maybe TRBD1 (6 bases). Germline CDR1 is MNHNY and CDR2 is SVGAGI (reference sequence). The CDR3 has 15 amino acids. V lost 0 bases to trimming and J lost 6 bases, with 12 bases between them. CDR3 coding DNA: TGTGCCAGCAGTTACTCCCTGGACAGATTCAATGAGCAGTTCTTC. Its protein is CASSYSLDRFNEQFF.

The sample holds a few counts of this clone. The rearrangement uses TRBV5-1 and TRBJ2-2, with TRBD2 matching over 10 bases. CDR1 is SGHRS, CDR2 YFSETQ, per germline. The CDR3 extends over 15 amino acids. With 7 bases clipped from V and 0 bases from J, the junction kept 3 bases outside the gene matches. DNA for the CDR3: TGCGCCAGCGGGACTAGCGCCGCGAACACCGGGGAGCTGTTTTTT. It yields the protein CASGTSAANTGELFF. Based on the CDR3 plus reference TRBV5-1 and TRBJ2-2, the full variable domain is KAGVTQTPRYLIKTRGQQVTLSCSPISGHRSVSWYQQTPGQGLQFLFEYFSETQRNKGNFPGRFSGRQFSNSRSEMNVSTLELGDSALYLCASGTSAANTGELFFGEGSRLTVL.

This clone was detected only a few times. The V and J genes are TRBV11-2 and TRBJ2-5, with 14 positions matching TRBD2. The ends lost 5 bases at V and 5 bases at J; junction bases unmatched: 7. The CDR3 is made up of 16 amino acids. Per the germline V gene, CDR1 is SGHAT and CDR2 is FQNNGV. In DNA form, the CDR3 reads TGTGCCAGCAGCCCAAGACTAGCGGGGGGGCTGGAGACCCAGTACTTC. Translating it yields CASSPRLAGGLETQYF.

The V call is TRBV25-1, the J call TRBJ1-2, with 7 bases identical to TRBD1. Germline V lookup: CDR1 MGHDK, CDR2 SYGVNS. The CDR3 consists of 14 residues. The V segment lost 5 bases and the J segment 4 bases; nucleotides outside the gene matches: 7. CDR3 sequence (DNA): TGTGCCAGCAGTCCTCAGGGGGGTGCCTATGGCTACACCTTC. Its translation is CASSPQGGAYGYTF.

The chain couples TRBV5-1 to TRBJ1-1, with 7 nucleotides matching TRBD1. This CDR3 is built from 17 residues. Trimming removed 4 bases from V and 0 bases from J; junction bases left unmatched: 12. Looked up from germline, CDR1 is SGHRS and CDR2 is YFSETQ. The CDR3 nucleotides read TGCGCCAGCAGCAGGGGGACAGTGGGATTTGTGAACACTGAAGCTTTCTTT. Its protein product is CASSRGTVGFVNTEAFF.

This clone turned up a few times. The chain carries TRBV7-9 and TRBJ2-7, with a weak D call TRBD2 (8 bases). Between the trimmed V and J ends, which lost 5 bases and 3 bases, there was a span of 29 bases. The CDR3 is 19 residues long. In germline, CDR1 is SEHNR, CDR2 FQNEAQ (reference sequence). CDR3 protein: CASSVQGSSGKEGLYEQYF. CDR3 DNA: TGTGCCAGCAGCGTACAGGGGAGTAGCGGGAAGGAAGGCCTCTACGAGCAGTACTTC. The full variable domain, in which reference TRBV7-9 and TRBJ2-7 provide the parts outside the CDR3, is DTGVSQNPRHKITKRGQNVTFRCDPISEHNRLYWYRQTLGQGPEFLTYFQNEAQLEKSRLLSDRFSAERPKGSFSTLEIQRTEQGDSAMYLCASSVQGSSGKEGLYEQYFGPGTRLTVT.

This clone has just a few counts. V and J are TRBV2 and TRBJ1-2, with TRBD1 identical over 9 bases. The germline V gene encodes CDR1 SNHLY and CDR2 FYNNEI. V lost 6 bases to trimming and J lost 8 bases; unmatched junction nucleotides: 16. CDR3 length: 16 residues. The CDR3 DNA is TGTGCCAGCAGGAGTCCCGGGACAGGGTTCGGAGTGGGCTACACCTTC. Translated: CASRSPGTGFGVGYTF.

This clone has only a few counts. As DNA, the CDR3 is TGTGCCAGCAGCCTCTTTCCCCTTGATGAGCAGTTCTTC. Protein product: CASSLFPLDEQFF. This chain links TRBV21-1 with TRBJ2-1; no check of the table's D call, TRBD2, against the DNA was made. TRBV21-1 is an annotated pseudogene. The CDR3 consists of 13 residues.

The genes are TRBV11-2 and TRBJ2-3; D is perhaps TRBD2 (7 bases). V was clipped by 3 bases and J by 5 bases, with 12 bases between them. Germline lookup yields CDR1 SGHAT and CDR2 FQNNGV. CDR3 length equals 14 residues. The CDR3 spells CASSLGGGRDTQYF. CDR3 coding DNA: TGTGCCAGCAGCTTGGGCGGGGGCAGAGATACGCAGTATTTT.

In its sample, this clone was seen a few times. The chain carries TRBV28 and TRBJ1-5, with D possibly matching TRBD1 (5 bases). Looked up from germline, CDR1 is MDHEN and CDR2 is SYDVKM. Trimming pared 7 bases from V and 4 bases from J, leaving 8 bases between. This CDR3 has 12 amino acids. The DNA for the CDR3 is TGTGCCAGCAAAAGGGGAAATCAGCCCCAGCATTTT. Residues: CASKRGNQPQHF.

The gene calls are TRBV7-2 and TRBJ1-1, with a tentative D call TRBD1 (6 bases). Germline assignment: CDR1 SGHTA and CDR2 FQGNSA. V shed 5 bases and J shed 4 bases, with 11 bases lying between them. This CDR3 has 13 residues. In DNA form, the CDR3 reads TGTGCCAGCAGCCGGCAGACAGGCACTGAAGCTTTCTTT. It encodes CASSRQTGTEAFF.

This chain links TRBV4-3 with TRBJ2-1, with D perhaps matching TRBD2 (6 bases). This CDR3 spans 17 amino acids. Trimming took off 5 bases at V and 5 bases at J, with 22 bases between the two ends. Germline V gene data show CDR1 as LGHNA and CDR2 as YSLEER. The CDR3 DNA reads TGCGCCAGCAGCGCCCAAGACTCGGGAGTCATAGACAATGAGCAGTTCTTC. This translates into CASSAQDSGVIDNEQFF.

The J gene is TRBJ2-5, the V gene TRBV7-2; perhaps TRBD1 as D (6 bases). V shed 8 bases and J shed 1 base, with 11 bases lying between them. Germline V gene lookup returns CDR1 SGHTA and CDR2 FQGNSA. The CDR3 sequence is 13 residues long. The CDR3 loop reads CASFRDTQETQYF. The CDR3 region has the DNA TGTGCCAGCTTCCGGGACACCCAAGAGACCCAGTACTTC.

The genes are TRBV30 and TRBJ2-7, with 12 bases identical to TRBD2. V lost 5 bases and J lost 0; bases outside the gene matches: 5. This CDR3 spans 15 amino acids. Germline V gene lookup returns CDR1 GTSNPN and CDR2 SVGIG (reference sequence). CDR3 loop: CAWPTSGSSSYEQYF. Here the CDR3 DNA reads TGTGCCTGGCCGACTAGCGGGAGTAGCTCCTACGAGCAGTACTTC.

The table lists this clone with a few counts. The chain uses TRBV18 and TRBJ2-1; 9 nucleotides match TRBD1. This CDR3 comprises 15 residues. Looked up from germline, CDR1 is KGHSH and CDR2 is LQKENI. Trimming at V came to 3 bases and at J to 2 bases, leaving 2 bases not matched to a gene. CDR3 loop: CASSPGTGTYNEQFF. The CDR3 nucleotides read TGTGCCAGCTCACCGGGGACAGGGACCTACAATGAGCAGTTCTTC. Based on the CDR3 plus reference TRBV18 and TRBJ2-1, the full variable domain is NAGVMQNPRHLVRRRGQEARLRCSPMKGHSHVYWYRQLPEEGLKFMVYLQKENIIDESGMPKERFSAEFPKEGPSILRIQQVVRGDSAAYFCASSPGTGTYNEQFFGPGTRLTVL.

This clone was observed a handful of times. This chain links TRBV6-5 with TRBJ2-1; 7 nucleotides match TRBD1. Germline CDR1 and CDR2: MNHEY and SVGAGI. Losses at the gene ends were 3 bases for V and 8 bases for J; bases not matched to a gene: 10. The CDR3 extends over 15 amino acids. As DNA, the CDR3 is TGTGCCAGCAGTTATGTAGGGGGCATTATCCATGAGCAGTTCTTC. Its translation: CASSYVGGIIHEQFF.

This clone was seen only a few times. The rearrangement uses TRBV5-1 and TRBJ2-2; TRBD2 agrees at 8 bases. The germline V gene encodes CDR1 SGHRS and CDR2 YFSETQ. The CDR3 length is 15 residues. The junction had 5 bases not matched to a gene; V was cut back by 4 bases and J by 3 bases. CDR3 loop: CASSQLADHTGELFF. The CDR3 DNA follows: TGCGCCAGCAGCCAACTAGCGGATCACACCGGGGAGCTGTTTTTT.

This clone appeared a few times. The CDR3 region is CASSLRDRGTDTQYF. In DNA, the CDR3 is TGTGCCAGCAGTTTACGGGACAGGGGCACAGATACGCAGTATTTT. V gene TRBV27 combines with J gene TRBJ2-3; 9 bases align to TRBD1. V was clipped by 2 bases and J by 1 base; unmatched bases: 1. Germline lookup yields CDR1 MNHEY and CDR2 SMNVEV (reference sequence). The CDR3 covers 15 residues.

This clone was observed a handful of times. The chain uses TRBV11-2 and TRBJ2-5; TRBD1 matches 8 bases. This CDR3 has 15 residues. Germline-derived CDR1 and CDR2 are SGHAT and FQNNGV. The junction had 6 bases not matched to a gene; V was cut back by 1 base and J by 5 bases. For the CDR3, the DNA is TGTGCCAGCAGCTTAGTGAGACAGGGGCCGGAGACCCAGTACTTC. It encodes CASSLVRQGPETQYF.

The genes are TRBV25-1 and TRBJ2-3, with D tentatively TRBD2 (6 bases). The V end lost 1 base, the J end lost 2 bases, and 13 bases lay between the germline ends. The CDR3 loop spans 16 amino acids. Germline CDR1 reads MGHDK; CDR2 reads SYGVNS. The CDR3 loop reads CASSEWGSGYTDTQYF. The CDR3 DNA reads TGTGCCAGCAGTGAATGGGGTAGCGGCTACACAGATACGCAGTATTTT. Drawing the rest from reference TRBV25-1 and TRBJ2-3, the complete variable domain is EADIYQTPRYLVIGTGKKITLECSQTMGHDKMYWYQQDPGMELHLIHYSYGVNSTEKGDLSSESTVSRIRTEHFPLTLESARPSHTSQYLCASSEWGSGYTDTQYFGPGTRLTVL.